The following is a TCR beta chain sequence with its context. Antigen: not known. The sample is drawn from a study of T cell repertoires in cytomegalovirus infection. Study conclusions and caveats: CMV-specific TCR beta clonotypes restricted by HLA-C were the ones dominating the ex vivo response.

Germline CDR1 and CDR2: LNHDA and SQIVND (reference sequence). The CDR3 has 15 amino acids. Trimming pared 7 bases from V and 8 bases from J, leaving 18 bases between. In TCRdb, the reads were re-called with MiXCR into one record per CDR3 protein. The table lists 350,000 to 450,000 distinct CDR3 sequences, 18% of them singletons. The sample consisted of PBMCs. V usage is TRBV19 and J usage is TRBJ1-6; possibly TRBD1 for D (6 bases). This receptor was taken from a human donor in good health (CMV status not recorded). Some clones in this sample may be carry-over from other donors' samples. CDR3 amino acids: CASTPGWGADSPLHF. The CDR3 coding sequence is TGTGCCAGTACCCCCGGGTGGGGGGCTGATTCACCCCTCCACTTT.